A single sample is the source of the 25 T cell receptor beta chains below, sequenced in a study of T cell repertoires in cytomegalovirus infection. TCRdb called the reads again in MiXCR, with one record for every CDR3 protein. The table has 750,000 to 950,000 distinct CDR3 sequences, about 27% seen once. No cognate antigen is known for these TCRs. Sequencing used cultured CD8+ T cells from PBMCs, obtained from culture after CMV antigen stimulation. These TCRs come from a human donor in good health (CMV status not recorded). Some clones in this sample may be carry-over from other donors' samples.

This clonotype has a count of ten or more. The rearrangement links TRBV7-2 to TRBJ1-5, with 7 bases that match TRBD1. The length of the CDR3 is 17 residues. CDR1 and CDR2 from the germline V gene are SGHTA and FQGNSA. V dropped 5 bases and J dropped 7; count of bases not matched to a gene: 17. The CDR3 nucleotides are TGTGCCAGCAGCACCCATACAGGGGCCCGGAGGGAGCAGCCCCAGCATTTT. Its protein product is CASSTHTGARREQPQHF.

This chain uses TRBV2 with TRBJ1-2; tentatively, D is TRBD1 (6 bases). CDR1 SNHLY and CDR2 FYNNEI come from the germline V gene. The CDR3 covers 14 residues. V lost 2 bases and J 3 bases, leaving 10 bases between the germline ends. The CDR3 spells CASSEIEGDYGYTF. The CDR3 DNA reads TGTGCCAGCAGTGAAATTGAGGGGGACTATGGCTACACCTTC.

The sample holds a few counts of this clonotype. The chain recombines TRBV2 with TRBJ2-1; D remains unclear. This CDR3 region has 14 residues. Germline CDR1 is SNHLY and CDR2 is FYNNEI. V dropped 6 bases and J dropped 7 bases, with 16 bases sitting between them. For the CDR3, the DNA is TGTGCCAGCAGAGATTCCGGGTCCCGGAATGAGCAGTTCTTC. Its translation: CASRDSGSRNEQFF.

This clonotype occurred a few times. The chain couples TRBV5-4 to TRBJ1-1; D is ambiguous. Trimming removed 0 bases at V and 1 base at J, with 7 bases between. This CDR3 region has 14 residues. CDR1 SGHNT and CDR2 YYREEE come from the germline V gene (reference sequence). The CDR3 spells CASSLGQQNTEAFF. The CDR3 DNA follows: TGTGCCAGCAGCTTGGGACAACAGAACACTGAAGCTTTCTTT.

V gene TRBV6-6 combines with J gene TRBJ2-1, with 14 bases that match TRBD2. The CDR3 has 18 amino acids. Germline-derived CDR1 and CDR2 are MNHNY and SVGAGI (reference sequence). Germline trimming cut 2 bases from V and 0 bases from J; bases unmatched to any gene: 3. CDR3 DNA sequence: TGTGCCAGCAGTTACAGGACTAGCGGGGGGCCCTCCTACAATGAGCAGTTCTTC. It encodes CASSYRTSGGPSYNEQFF.

V is TRBV28 and J is TRBJ1-5, with D uncertain. With 5 bases removed from V and 3 bases from J, the gap between germline ends came to 14 bases. Germline CDR1 and CDR2: MDHEN and SYDVKM. The CDR3 spans 15 residues. CDR3 nucleotides: TGTGCCAGCAGTGAGGCGAGAGGTAACAATCAGCCCCAGCATTTT. It encodes CASSEARGNNQPQHF.

This chain connects TRBV7-9 to TRBJ1-2; D perhaps matches TRBD1 (5 bases). The CDR3 is made up of 13 amino acids. Looked up from germline, CDR1 is SEHNR and CDR2 is FQNEAQ (reference sequence). V was cut by 6 bases and J by 8 bases, with 16 bases left in between. The CDR3 bases are TGTGCCAGCAGGTCGACAGAATTAGACGGCTACACCTTC. Encoded protein: CASRSTELDGYTF. The whole variable domain, filled in from reference TRBV7-9 and TRBJ1-2, reads DTGVSQNPRHKITKRGQNVTFRCDPISEHNRLYWYRQTLGQGPEFLTYFQNEAQLEKSRLLSDRFSAERPKGSFSTLEIQRTEQGDSAMYLCASRSTELDGYTFGSGTRLTVV.

The V and J genes are TRBV6-6 and TRBJ2-5, with 8 bases aligning to TRBD1. Germline V lookup: CDR1 MNHNY, CDR2 SVGAGI (reference sequence). CDR3 length: 13 amino acids. V dropped 6 bases and J dropped 5; count of bases not matched to a gene: 5. The CDR3 is CASSLDRDETQYF. CDR3 DNA: TGTGCCAGCAGCTTGGACAGGGATGAGACCCAGTACTTC.

This clonotype was seen only a few times. The chain employs TRBV27 and TRBJ2-3; TRBD2 matches at 7 bases. The germline V gene has CDR1 MNHEY and CDR2 SMNVEV (reference sequence). J gave up 2 bases and V 7 bases, and 6 bases lay outside the gene matches. There are 14 residues in the CDR3. CDR3 nucleotide sequence: TGTGCCAGCACTATGGGGGGGTTCACAGATACGCAGTATTTT. It codes for CASTMGGFTDTQYF.

This clonotype was detected ten times or more. The CDR3 sequence: CASSPLRQGNNEQFF. The CDR3 DNA follows: TGTGCCAGCAGCCCGCTTCGACAGGGAAACAATGAGCAGTTCTTC. The J gene is TRBJ2-1, the V gene TRBV7-6, with TRBD1 identical over 7 bases. Germline loops: CDR1 SGHVS, CDR2 FNYEAQ. J was trimmed by 5 bases and V by 5 bases; bases with no gene match: 9. The CDR3 has 15 amino acids.

This clonotype was recorded a few times. A junction end diverges from the germline sequence, so it may reflect a read error. V gene TRBV29-1 combines with J gene TRBJ1-2; tentative D call: TRBD1 (5 bases). The V gene's germline CDR1 is SQVTM and CDR2 ANQGSEA. The CDR3 covers 9 residues. The CDR3 sequence: CSVGGERDF. The DNA for the CDR3 is TGCAGCGTTGGGGGGGAAAGGGACTTC.

Concerning this clonotype: The junction departs from germline at one end; a sequencing error may be responsible. V usage is TRBV6-8 and J usage is TRBJ2-2; TRBD2 matches 7 bases. Germline values: CDR1 MNHGY, CDR2 SAAAGT. This CDR3 region has 16 residues. CDR3 in DNA: TGTGCCAGCAGGCCAGCGGGGCAGGGAAGCACCGAGGAGCTGTTTTTT. Protein product: CASRPAGQGSTEELFF.

This clonotype was observed many times. The V and J genes are TRBV4-1 and TRBJ1-1; D gene unclear. V gave up 1 base and J gave up 0 bases, with 6 bases separating them. Looked up from germline, CDR1 is MGHRA and CDR2 is YSYEKL. This CDR3 contains 14 residues. DNA of the CDR3: TGCGCCAGCAGCCAAGGTGACATGAACACTGAAGCTTTCTTT. Its protein is CASSQGDMNTEAFF.

The genes are TRBV14 and TRBJ2-2, with TRBD1 identical over 7 bases. CDR3 length equals 21 residues. The junction had 18 bases not matched to a gene; V was cut back by 2 bases and J by 0 bases. Per the germline V gene, CDR1 is SGHDN and CDR2 is FVKESK. In nucleotides, the CDR3 is TGTGCCAGCAGCCAAACGACTTCCCGTGACAGGGCGAAGGCGAACACCGGGGAGCTGTTTTTT. Translation: CASSQTTSRDRAKANTGELFF.

This clonotype was recorded a few times. The V and J genes are TRBV6-6 and TRBJ2-5; 10 nucleotides match TRBD1. The V gene's germline CDR1 is MNHNY and CDR2 SVGAGI (reference sequence). The CDR3 has 14 residues. The junction had 5 bases not matched to a gene; V was cut back by 5 bases and J by 5 bases. This CDR3 is CASSPGTGAETQYF. For the CDR3, the DNA is TGTGCCAGCAGTCCCGGGACAGGGGCTGAGACCCAGTACTTC.

The V and J genes are TRBV27 and TRBJ1-1; 7 bases align to TRBD1. V trimming: 2 bases; J trimming: 4 bases; junction bases outside the gene matches: 7. Per the germline V gene, CDR1 is MNHEY and CDR2 is SMNVEV (reference sequence). The CDR3 loop spans 15 amino acids. The CDR3 region is CASSLGAGGSTEAFF. CDR3 sequence (DNA): TGTGCCAGCAGTTTAGGGGCAGGGGGGAGCACTGAAGCTTTCTTT.

The chain carries TRBV25-1 and TRBJ1-4, with TRBD1 as a possible D gene (5 bases). CDR3 size: 16 residues. Trimming shortened V by 5 bases and J by 5 bases, and 18 bases separated the two germline ends. Germline V gene sequence: CDR1 MGHDK, CDR2 SYGVNS. DNA of the CDR3: TGTGCCAGCAGTCCCAACCCAGGGACTGCCAATGAAAAACTGTTTTTT. This codes for CASSPNPGTANEKLFF. The variable domain in full, with the rest retrieved from reference TRBV25-1 and TRBJ1-4, is EADIYQTPRYLVIGTGKKITLECSQTMGHDKMYWYQQDPGMELHLIHYSYGVNSTEKGDLSSESTVSRIRTEHFPLTLESARPSHTSQYLCASSPNPGTANEKLFFGSGTQLSVL.

Ten or more counts support this clonotype. The chain carries TRBV7-2 and TRBJ2-1, with 15 nucleotides matching TRBD2. Germline trimming cut 3 bases from V and 8 bases from J; bases unmatched to any gene: 2. This CDR3 region has 15 residues. Germline V gene data show CDR1 as SGHTA and CDR2 as FQGNSA. Here the CDR3 reads CASSLGLAGGHEQFF. CDR3 DNA: TGTGCCAGCAGCTTGGGACTAGCGGGGGGTCATGAGCAGTTCTTC.

This clonotype has ten or more counts. This chain joins TRBV7-8 and TRBJ2-1, with D perhaps given as TRBD1 or TRBD2 (7 bases each). This CDR3 has 15 amino acids. CDR1 is SGHVS, CDR2 FQNEAQ, per germline. V lost 4 bases to trimming and J lost 5 bases, with 15 bases between them. CDR3 coding DNA: TGTGCCAGCAGCTACGGGGGGACAGACAACAATGAGCAGTTCTTC. Residues: CASSYGGTDNNEQFF. The full variable domain, in which reference TRBV7-8 and TRBJ2-1 provide the parts outside the CDR3, is GAGVSQSPRYKVAKRGQDVALRCDPISGHVSLFWYQQALGQGPEFLTYFQNEAQLDKSGLPSDRFFAERPEGSVSTLKIQRTQQEDSAVYLCASSYGGTDNNEQFFGPGTRLTVL.

This chain uses TRBV19 with TRBJ2-1; tentatively, D is TRBD2 (6 bases). Between the trimmed V and J ends, which lost 6 bases and 5 bases, there was a span of 11 bases. Germline loops: CDR1 LNHDA, CDR2 SQIVND (reference sequence). This CDR3 contains 13 residues. For the CDR3, the DNA is TGTGCCAGTAGCTTTCGCGGGGACAATGAGCAGTTCTTC. Translation gives CASSFRGDNEQFF.

This clonotype turned up a few times. CDR3 DNA: TGTGCCAGCAGTCTCTCGTGGGAGCTGTTTTTT. It translates to CASSLSWELFF. V is TRBV25-1 and J is TRBJ2-2; D is ambiguous. Trimming removed 5 bases from V and 9 bases from J, with 7 bases in between. CDR1 and CDR2 (germline): MGHDK, SYGVNS. This CDR3 comprises 11 residues. The entire variable domain, with the rest obtained from reference TRBV25-1 and TRBJ2-2, is as follows: EADIYQTPRYLVIGTGKKITLECSQTMGHDKMYWYQQDPGMELHLIHYSYGVNSTEKGDLSSESTVSRIRTEHFPLTLESARPSHTSQYLCASSLSWELFFGEGSRLTVL.

The gene calls are TRBV7-6 and TRBJ2-1; 9 nucleotides match TRBD1. J was trimmed by 8 bases and V by 1 base; bases with no gene match: 9. CDR1 SGHVS and CDR2 FNYEAQ come from the germline V gene. The CDR3 sequence is 16 residues long. The chain's CDR3 is CASSLDRRQGGDEQFF. The CDR3 coding sequence is TGTGCCAGCAGCTTAGATCGACGACAGGGGGGGGATGAGCAGTTCTTC. Using reference TRBV7-6 and TRBJ2-1 for the parts outside the CDR3, the full variable domain is GAGVSQSPRYKVTKRGQDVALRCDPISGHVSLYWYRQALGQGPEFLTYFNYEAQQDKSGLPNDRFSAERPEGSISTLTIQRTEQRDSAMYRCASSLDRRQGGDEQFFGPGTRLTVL.

In its sample, this clonotype was seen many times. J is TRBJ1-4 and V is TRBV7-8; no reliable D call. Looked up from germline, CDR1 is SGHVS and CDR2 is FQNEAQ. The CDR3 is made up of 14 amino acids. Trimming removed 1 base from V and 8 bases from J, with 11 bases in between. CDR3 amino acids: CASSLVGRGEKLFF. DNA of the CDR3: TGTGCCAGCAGCTTAGTGGGCAGAGGGGAAAAACTGTTTTTT.

The gene calls are TRBV27 and TRBJ2-3; 7 bases line up with TRBD2. With 1 base clipped from V and 4 bases from J, the junction kept 11 bases outside the gene matches. CDR1 is MNHEY, CDR2 SMNVEV, per germline (reference sequence). This CDR3 is built from 17 residues. The CDR3, as DNA: TGTGCCAGCAGTTTATATCCCCTAGGACTAGTGGCAGATACGCAGTATTTT. This gives the protein CASSLYPLGLVADTQYF.

The J gene is TRBJ2-2, the V gene TRBV9, with TRBD2 matching over 8 bases. Germline CDR1 reads SGDLS; CDR2 reads YYNGEE. Trimming cost V 3 bases and J 5 bases; bases outside gene matches: 6. The CDR3 extends over 15 amino acids. CDR3 sequence: CASSASGGGTGELFF. CDR3 nucleotide sequence: TGTGCCAGCAGCGCCAGCGGGGGAGGGACCGGGGAGCTGTTTTTT.